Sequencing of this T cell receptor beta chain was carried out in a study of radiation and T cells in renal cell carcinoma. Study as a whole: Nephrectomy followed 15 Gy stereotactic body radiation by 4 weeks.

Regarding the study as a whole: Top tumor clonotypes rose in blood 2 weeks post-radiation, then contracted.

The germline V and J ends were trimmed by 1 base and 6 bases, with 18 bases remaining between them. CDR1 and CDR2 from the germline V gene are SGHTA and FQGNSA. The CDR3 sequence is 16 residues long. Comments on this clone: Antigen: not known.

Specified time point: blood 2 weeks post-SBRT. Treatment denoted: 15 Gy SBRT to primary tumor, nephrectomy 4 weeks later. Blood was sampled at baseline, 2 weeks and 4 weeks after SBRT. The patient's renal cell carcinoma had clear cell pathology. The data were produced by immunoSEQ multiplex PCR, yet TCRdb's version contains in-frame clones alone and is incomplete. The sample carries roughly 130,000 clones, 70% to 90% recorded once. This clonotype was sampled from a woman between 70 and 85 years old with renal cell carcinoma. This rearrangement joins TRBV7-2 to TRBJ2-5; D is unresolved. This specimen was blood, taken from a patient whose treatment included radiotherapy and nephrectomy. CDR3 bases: TGTGCCAGCAGCTTAGATGGGTTAATAGGGTCGAAGACCCAGTACTTC. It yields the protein CASSLDGLIGSKTQYF.